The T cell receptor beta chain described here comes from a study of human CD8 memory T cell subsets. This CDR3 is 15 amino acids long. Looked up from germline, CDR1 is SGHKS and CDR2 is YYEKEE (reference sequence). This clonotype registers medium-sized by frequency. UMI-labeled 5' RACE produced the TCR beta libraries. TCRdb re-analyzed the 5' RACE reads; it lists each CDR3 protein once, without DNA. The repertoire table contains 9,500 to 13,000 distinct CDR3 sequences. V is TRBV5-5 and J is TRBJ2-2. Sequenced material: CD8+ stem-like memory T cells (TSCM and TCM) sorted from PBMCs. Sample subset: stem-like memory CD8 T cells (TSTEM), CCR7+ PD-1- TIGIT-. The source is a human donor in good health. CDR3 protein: CASSLNTANTGELFF.